This section outlines one TCR beta chain sequence together with its context. Its antigen is not identified. Germline V gene lookup returns CDR1 LNHDA and CDR2 SQIVND (reference sequence). The CDR3 spans 15 residues. V lost 2 bases to trimming and J lost 2 bases, with 12 bases between them. PCR used 60 Vbeta primers and 13 Jbeta primers. Sequencing used immunoSEQ multiplex PCR; TCRdb keeps in-frame clones, though not all of them. This table lists some 120,000 clones. The sample is drawn from a study of cytomegalovirus exposure and HLA in healthy donors. Notes on the study in general: For cytomegalovirus status, the classifier reportedly gave diagnoses with high specificity and sensitivity. In a later analysis, TCR association rates varied by HLA locus: DRB1 most, HLA-C fewest.

Sequencing was performed on PBMCs. The clonotype was recovered from a man between 25 and 39 years old in good health and CMV-seronegative. The V call is TRBV19, the J call TRBJ1-2, with a weak D call TRBD1 (5 bases). CDR3 residues: CASSILAGINYGYTF. For the CDR3, the DNA is TGTGCCAGTAGTATACTGGCAGGGATAAACTATGGCTACACCTTC.